This T cell receptor beta chain was obtained from a study of blood T cell repertoires in COVID-19. Germline V gene data show CDR1 as MNHEY and CDR2 as SMNVEV (reference sequence). The CDR3 contains 13 residues. Trimming stripped 3 bases from V and 3 bases from J, with 5 bases between. Sequencing was performed with immunoSEQ multiplex PCR; in TCRdb, only in-frame clones are kept and a portion is missing. Found here are 75,000 or so clones, approximately 82% of them singletons; the top ten hold 30% to 40%. Sequenced: peripheral blood. This receptor was taken from a woman between 65 and 79 years old with acute or convalescent COVID-19. The chain is built from TRBV27 and TRBJ2-2, with unresolved D. CDR3 protein: CASSFPYTGELFF. The CDR3 DNA follows: TGTGCCAGCAGTTTCCCCTACACCGGGGAGCTGTTTTTT.